A selection of T cell receptor beta chains follows, all from one sample in a study of CD4 T cells in relation to SARS-CoV-2 and coronaviruses. The method was immunoSEQ multiplex PCR; TCRdb's version includes in-frame clones alone and lacks a portion of them. The sample yields tens of thousands of clones, more than 60% seen once. No antigen is known for these receptors. Sequenced input: memory CD4+ T cells from PBMCs, cultured in vitro. These receptors were taken from an adult with COVID-19. The CDR3 runs from the conserved cysteine through the conserved F or W. D genes are given only for firm matches. Expanded clones get a size class; other rows say once, few or many, or leave the size out.

v_call	clone_size	d_call	j_call	cdr3_length	cdr3_aa	cdr3_nt
TRBV9	-	-	TRBJ2-1	18	CASSPARTLGGRRGEQFF	TGTGCCAGCAGCCCCGCACGTACTTTGGGAGGCAGAAGGGGTGAGCAGTTCTTC
TRBV9	-	TRBD1	TRBJ2-1	14	CASSVGGQGDEQFF	TGTGCCAGCAGCGTAGGGGGACAGGGCGATGAGCAGTTCTTC
TRBV28	medium-sized	TRBD1	TRBJ1-6	14	CASRSGQGYSPLHF	TGTGCCAGCAGGTCAGGACAGGGCTATTCACCCCTCCACTTT
TRBV5-1	once	-	TRBJ2-1	14	CASKVSGSYNEQFF	TGCGCCAGCAAAGTCTCAGGGTCCTACAATGAGCAGTTCTTC
TRBV7-9	-	TRBD1	TRBJ2-7	14	CASSLAGGRYEQYF	TGTGCCAGCAGCTTAGCAGGGGGCAGGTACGAGCAGTACTTC
TRBV7-3	-	-	TRBJ1-2	15	CASSLRAEEDYGYTF	TGTGCCAGCAGCTTAAGGGCCGAAGAAGACTATGGCTACACCTTC
TRBV6-6	-	TRBD1	TRBJ2-5	14	CASSSLRGRETQYF	TGTGCCAGCAGTTCGTTGAGGGGGCGGGAGACCCAGTACTTC
TRBV5-1	-	TRBD1	TRBJ2-1	15	CASSRGQGIYNEQFF	TGCGCCAGCAGCCGGGGACAGGGTATCTACAATGAGCAGTTCTTC
TRBV5-1	-	TRBD1	TRBJ1-4	16	CASSTDRGTTNEKLFF	TGCGCCAGCAGCACGGACAGGGGGACAACTAATGAAAAACTGTTTTTT
TRBV11-2	-	TRBD1	TRBJ2-1	12	CASSRRDREQFF	TGTGCCAGCAGCCGCCGGGACAGGGAGCAGTTCTTC
TRBV5-4	once	-	TRBJ1-2	19	CASSPSGLFWTQTNYGYTF	TGTGCCAGCAGCCCCAGCGGTTTATTCTGGACTCAAACTAACTATGGCTACACCTTC
TRBV4-2	-	-	TRBJ2-5	13	CASSQELYETQYF	TGTGCCAGCAGCCAAGAACTATATGAGACCCAGTACTTC
TRBV5-1	-	TRBD2	TRBJ2-3	17	CASSPGLAGVGTDTQYF	TGCGCCAGCAGCCCGGGACTAGCGGGAGTCGGGACAGATACGCAGTATTTT
TRBV4-1	-	TRBD1	TRBJ2-1	18	CASSQPNYRGKSYNEQFF	TGCGCCAGCAGCCAACCAAATTACAGGGGGAAGTCCTACAATGAGCAGTTCTTC
TRBV2	-	TRBD1	TRBJ1-2	14	CASTTTGTLDGYTF	TGTGCCAGCACTACGACAGGGACACTCGATGGCTACACCTTC
TRBV5-1	-	TRBD1	TRBJ1-4	17	CASSSGGGTGIGEKLFF	TGCGCCAGCAGCTCTGGAGGTGGGACAGGTATCGGGGAAAAACTGTTTTTT
TRBV29-1	-	TRBD2	TRBJ2-1	16	CSVEDFTSGSYNEQFF	TGCAGCGTTGAAGATTTTACTAGCGGGAGTTACAATGAGCAGTTCTTC
TRBV19	-	TRBD2	TRBJ2-7	14	CASRSSGGSYEQYF	TGTGCCAGTAGGAGTAGCGGGGGATCCTACGAGCAGTACTTC
TRBV5-4	-	-	TRBJ1-2	12	CASSSTGYGYTF	TGTGCCAGCAGCTCGACGGGCTATGGCTACACCTTC
TRBV9	-	-	TRBJ2-6	18	CASSVVPGERSGANVLTF	TGTGCCAGCAGCGTAGTTCCGGGGGAAAGATCTGGGGCCAACGTCCTGACTTTC
TRBV4-2	large	TRBD1	TRBJ1-1	16	CASSQDRTDANTEAFF	TGTGCCAGCAGCCAGGACAGGACAGACGCGAACACTGAAGCTTTCTTT
TRBV30	once	-	TRBJ1-4	17	CAWSVARGAATNEKLFF	TGTGCCTGGAGTGTAGCCCGGGGGGCTGCAACTAATGAAAAACTGTTTTTT